This T cell receptor (beta chain) was sequenced in a study of blood T cell repertoires in COVID-19. Data came from immunoSEQ multiplex PCR; TCRdb stores just in-frame clones and leaves some out. In the table there are approximately 250,000 clones, nearly 85% of which are singletons. This clone was seen only a few times. The length of the CDR3 is 14 residues. Looked up from germline, CDR1 is SGHRS and CDR2 is YFSETQ. Trimming removed 4 bases from V and 4 bases from J; junction bases left unmatched: 6. The clonotype originates from a human donor in a cohort sampled during active COVID-19. The chain combines TRBV5-1 with TRBJ2-7; TRBD1 agrees at 9 bases. Sequences were obtained from peripheral blood. The CDR3 DNA sequence: TGCGCCAGCAGCCTTGACAGGGGGTGGTACGAGCAGTACTTC. Its translation is CASSLDRGWYEQYF. Together with reference TRBV5-1 and TRBJ2-7, the CDR3 gives the full variable domain: KAGVTQTPRYLIKTRGQQVTLSCSPISGHRSVSWYQQTPGQGLQFLFEYFSETQRNKGNFPGRFSGRQFSNSRSEMNVSTLELGDSALYLCASSLDRGWYEQYFGPGTRLTVT.